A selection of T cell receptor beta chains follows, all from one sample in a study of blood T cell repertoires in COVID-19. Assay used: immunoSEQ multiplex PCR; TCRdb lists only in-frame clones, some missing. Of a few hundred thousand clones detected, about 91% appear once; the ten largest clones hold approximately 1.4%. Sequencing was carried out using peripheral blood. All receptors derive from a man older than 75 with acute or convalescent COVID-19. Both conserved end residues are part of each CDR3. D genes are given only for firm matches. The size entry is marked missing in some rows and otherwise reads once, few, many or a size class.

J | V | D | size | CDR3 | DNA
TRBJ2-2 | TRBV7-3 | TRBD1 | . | CASSQGAGELFF | TGTGCCAGCAGCCAGGGGGCCGGGGAGCTGTTTTTT
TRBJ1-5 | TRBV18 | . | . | CASSPGGADGNQPQHF | TGTGCCAGCTCACCCGGGGGGGCGGACGGCAATCAGCCCCAGCATTTT
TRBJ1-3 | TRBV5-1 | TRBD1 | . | CASSWQGAGSSGNTIYF | TGCGCCAGCAGCTGGCAGGGGGCTGGGAGCTCTGGAAACACCATATATTTT
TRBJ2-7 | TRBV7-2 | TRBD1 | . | CASSKDRVYHEQYF | TGTGCCAGCAGCAAGGACAGGGTTTATCACGAGCAGTACTTC
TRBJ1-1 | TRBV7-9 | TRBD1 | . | CASSLGTGGAEAFF | TGTGCCAGCAGCTTAGGGACAGGGGGCGCGGAGGCTTTCTTT
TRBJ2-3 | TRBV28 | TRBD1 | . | CASTRDRVTDTQYF | TGTGCCAGCACCCGGGACAGGGTCACAGATACGCAGTATTTT
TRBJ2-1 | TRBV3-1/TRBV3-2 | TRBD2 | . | CASSQVATSGNGQFF | TGTGCCAGCAGCCAAGTAGCCACTAGCGGGAATGGGCAGTTCTTC
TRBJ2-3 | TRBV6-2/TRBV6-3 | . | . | CASSSPHRAADTQYF | TGTGCCAGCAGTTCCCCTCACAGGGCGGCAGATACGCAGTATTTT
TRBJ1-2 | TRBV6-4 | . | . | CASSEGSSFGGYTF | TGTGCCAGCAGTGAGGGGAGTTCTTTCGGTGGCTACACCTTC
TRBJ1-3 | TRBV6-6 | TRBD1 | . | CASDLQGRRGNTIYF | TGTGCCAGCGATTTACAGGGGCGTCGAGGAAACACCATATATTTT
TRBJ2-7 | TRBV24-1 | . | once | CATSDPGGPVTGEQYF | TGTGCCACCAGTGATCCGGGCGGCCCTGTGACGGGGGAGCAGTACTTC
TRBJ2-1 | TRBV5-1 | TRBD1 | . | CASSSGQWDEQFF | TGCGCCAGCAGCTCGGGACAGTGGGATGAGCAGTTCTTC
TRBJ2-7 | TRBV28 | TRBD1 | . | CASSVRQGAYEQYF | TGTGCCAGCAGTGTCCGACAGGGAGCCTACGAGCAGTACTTC
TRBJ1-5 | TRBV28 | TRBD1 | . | CASSFLQGGNQPQHF | TGTGCCAGCAGTTTTCTACAGGGGGGCAATCAGCCCCAGCATTTT
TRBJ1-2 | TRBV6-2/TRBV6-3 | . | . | CASSYDRAYGYTF | TGTGCCAGCAGTTACGACAGAGCCTATGGCTACACCTTC
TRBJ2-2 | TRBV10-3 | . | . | CAIRPTGKTGELFF | TGTGCCATCAGGCCTACAGGGAAAACCGGGGAGCTGTTTTTT
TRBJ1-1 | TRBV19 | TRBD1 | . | CASSSTGGGTEAFF | TGTGCCAGTAGCTCCACAGGGGGCGGAACTGAAGCTTTCTTT
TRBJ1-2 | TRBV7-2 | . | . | CASSLDGASANYGYTF | TGTGCCAGCAGCTTAGATGGGGCCAGCGCTAACTATGGCTACACCTTC
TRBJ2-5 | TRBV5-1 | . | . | CASSLAGGQETQYF | TGCGCCAGCAGCTTGGCCGGGGGCCAAGAGACCCAGTACTTC
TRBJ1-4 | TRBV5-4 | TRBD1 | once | CASSLGWTGFMKKLFF | TGTGCCAGCAGCTTGGGGTGGACAGGGTTTATGAAGAAACTGTTTTTT
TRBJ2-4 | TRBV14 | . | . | CASSPQGLGIQYF | TGTGCCAGCAGCCCTCAGGGCCTGGGCATTCAGTACTTC
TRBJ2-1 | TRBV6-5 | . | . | CASSRGSLPYNEQFF | TGTGCCAGCAGTAGGGGTTCCCTACCCTACAATGAGCAGTTCTTC
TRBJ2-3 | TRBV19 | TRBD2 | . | CASGAGGPDTQYF | TGTGCCAGCGGAGCGGGGGGGCCGGATACGCAGTATTTT
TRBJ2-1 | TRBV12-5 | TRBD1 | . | CASGLGDRKHSYNEQFF | TGTGCTAGTGGTTTGGGGGACAGGAAACACTCCTACAATGAGCAGTTCTTC
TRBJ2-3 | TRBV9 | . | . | CASSVGAGARDTDTQYF | TGTGCCAGCAGCGTAGGGGCAGGGGCGAGGGACACAGATACGCAGTATTTT
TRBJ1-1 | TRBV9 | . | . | CASSYGHVSTEAFF | TGTGCCAGCAGCTACGGACACGTCAGCACTGAAGCTTTCTTT
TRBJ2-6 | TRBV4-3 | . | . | CASSQDPIRGSGANVLTF | TGCGCCAGCAGCCAAGACCCGATCCGGGGGTCTGGGGCCAACGTCCTGACTTTC
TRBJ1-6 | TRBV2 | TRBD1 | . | CASSVPGGWSPLHF | TGTGCCAGCAGTGTGCCAGGGGGATGGTCACCCCTCCACTTT
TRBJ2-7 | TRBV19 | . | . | CASSIGTLASYEQYF | TGTGCCAGTAGTATAGGGACACTGGCCTCCTACGAGCAGTACTTC
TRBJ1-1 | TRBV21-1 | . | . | CASSRDSWVTEAFF | TGTGCCAGCAGCAGAGACAGTTGGGTCACTGAAGCTTTCTTT
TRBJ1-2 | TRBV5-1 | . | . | CASSPPGNYGYTF | TGCGCCAGCAGCCCGCCGGGGAACTATGGCTACACCTTC
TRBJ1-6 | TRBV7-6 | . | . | CASSLAARDNSPLHF | TGTGCCAGCAGCTTAGCGGCCAGGGATAATTCACCCCTCCACTTT
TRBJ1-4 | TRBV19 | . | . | CASSISREDEKLFF | TGTGCCAGTAGTATATCCAGGGAAGATGAAAAACTGTTTTTT
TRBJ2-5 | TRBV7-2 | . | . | CASSLDGTRVAETQYF | TGTGCCAGCAGCTTAGATGGAACCAGGGTGGCTGAGACCCAGTACTTC
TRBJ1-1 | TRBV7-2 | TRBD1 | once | CASSRTGIAEAFF | TGTGCCAGCAGCAGGACAGGGATCGCTGAAGCTTTCTTT
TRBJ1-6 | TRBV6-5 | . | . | CASRGLHNSPLHF | TGTGCCAGCAGGGGCCTCCATAATTCACCCCTCCACTTT
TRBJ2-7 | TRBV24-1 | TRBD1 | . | CATSDRTGGVYEQYF | TGTGCCACCAGTGACAGAACAGGGGGCGTCTACGAGCAGTACTTC
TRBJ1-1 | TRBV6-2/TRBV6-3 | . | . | CASSHSPAGDIRNTEAFF | TGTGCCAGCAGCCACTCTCCGGCAGGGGATATTCGGAACACTGAAGCTTTCTTT
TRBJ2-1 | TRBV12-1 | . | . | CASRFNAPAAGDNEQFF | TGTGCCAGCAGGTTTAACGCCCCAGCGGCAGGGGACAATGAGCAGTTCTTC
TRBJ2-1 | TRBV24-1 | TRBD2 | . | CATSLGTSAYNEQFF | TGTGCCACCAGTCTAGGGACTAGCGCCTACAATGAGCAGTTCTTC
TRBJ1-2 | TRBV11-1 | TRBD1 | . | CASSSLDRDLNYGYTF | TGTGCCAGCAGCTCCCTCGACAGGGACCTTAACTATGGCTACACCTTC
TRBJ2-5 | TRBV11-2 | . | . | CASSLSLSQGETQYF | TGTGCCAGCAGCTTAAGTCTGAGTCAGGGAGAGACCCAGTACTTC
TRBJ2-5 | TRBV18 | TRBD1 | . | CASSPPTGQETQYF | TGTGCCAGCTCACCACCGACAGGGCAAGAGACCCAGTACTTC
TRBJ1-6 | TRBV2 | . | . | CASSHRVTYNSPLHF | TGTGCCAGCAGCCACAGGGTGACTTATAATTCACCCCTCCACTTT
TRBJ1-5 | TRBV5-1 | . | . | CASSLAGIGSNQPQHF | TGCGCCAGCAGCTTGGCCGGGATTGGGAGCAATCAGCCCCAGCATTTT
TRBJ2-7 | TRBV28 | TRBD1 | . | CASNTLPGQGSYEQYF | TGTGCCAGCAATACCCTACCGGGACAGGGCTCTTACGAGCAGTACTTC
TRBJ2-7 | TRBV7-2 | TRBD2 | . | CASSLVLAGVEQYF | TGTGCCAGCAGCTTAGTGCTAGCGGGAGTCGAGCAGTACTTC
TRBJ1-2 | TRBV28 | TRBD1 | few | CASSLLSGQGVYGYTF | TGTGCCAGCAGTTTACTTTCGGGACAGGGGGTCTATGGCTACACCTTC